These 28 T cell receptor beta chains originate from one sample sequenced in a study of shared clonotypes between healthy human individuals. Terminally differentiated effector memory CD45RA+ cells were left out of the naive CD8 fraction, which was CD45RO-negative and positively selected for CCR7. The protocol was immunoSEQ multiplex PCR, while the TCRdb copy is restricted to in-frame clones and leaves out a portion. This table holds more than 2 million clones, just under 95% found once. The sequenced sample was naive CD8+ T cells sorted from blood. Receptors were obtained from a man between 18 and 35 years old in good health.

Here the CDR3 reads CASLNGRTDNEKLFF. Here the CDR3 DNA reads TGTGCCAGCTTAAATGGTAGGACAGATAATGAAAAACTGTTTTTT. V gene TRBV2 combines with J gene TRBJ1-4; D may be TRBD1 (6 bases). Deletions cut 8 bases from V and 4 bases from J, with 17 bases between. CDR1 and CDR2 from the germline V gene are SNHLY and FYNNEI. The CDR3 sequence is 15 residues long. The full variable domain, completed using reference TRBV2 and TRBJ1-4, is EPEVTQTPSHQVTQMGQEVILRCVPISNHLYFYWYRQILGQKVEFLVSFYNNEISEKSEIFDDQFSVERPDGSNFTLKIRSTKLEDSAMYFCASLNGRTDNEKLFFGSGTQLSVL.

V usage is TRBV10-3 and J usage is TRBJ2-7; 10 nucleotides match TRBD1. This CDR3 is built from 15 residues. Trimming at V came to 3 bases and at J to 4 bases, leaving 6 bases not matched to a gene. In germline, CDR1 is ENHRY, CDR2 SYGVKD. CDR3 sequence: CAISDRDRGAYEQYF. Here the CDR3 DNA reads TGTGCCATCAGTGACCGGGACAGGGGTGCTTACGAGCAGTACTTC.

Details on this clone: Other DNA variants within this sample encode the same CDR3. The CDR3 here is CASSYGGSYEQYF. The CDR3 DNA sequence: TGTGCCAGCAGTTACGGTGGGAGCTACGAGCAGTACTTC. The chain uses TRBV6-5 and TRBJ2-7; maybe TRBD2 (5 bases). The CDR3 consists of 13 residues. V was pared by 2 bases and J by 3 bases, with 8 bases between. Germline V lookup: CDR1 MNHEY, CDR2 SVGAGI.

The V and J genes are TRBV6-5 and TRBJ2-1, with a weak D call TRBD1 (5 bases). The CDR3 is 15 residues long. Germline values: CDR1 MNHEY, CDR2 SVGAGI. Trimming took 2 bases from V and 7 from J, leaving 15 bases between them. The CDR3 reads CASSYLGWGANEQFF. The CDR3 region has the DNA TGTGCCAGCAGTTACCTCGGGTGGGGCGCGAATGAGCAGTTCTTC.

The V gene is TRBV2, the J gene TRBJ1-4; D possibly corresponds to TRBD1 (5 bases). In germline, CDR1 is SNHLY, CDR2 FYNNEI. V was cut by 8 bases and J by 8 bases, with 18 bases left in between. This CDR3 region has 14 residues. CDR3 residues: CASHEAGWGEKLFF. The CDR3 coding sequence is TGTGCCAGCCACGAAGCGGGCTGGGGCGAAAAACTGTTTTTT.

The chain is built from TRBV10-2 and TRBJ2-3; D may match TRBD1 or TRBD2 (5 bases each). Per the germline V gene, CDR1 is WSHSY and CDR2 is SAAADI. This CDR3 region has 14 residues. V shed 2 bases and J shed 0 bases, with 6 bases lying between them. CDR3 protein: CASSERDSTDTQYF. CDR3 sequence (DNA): TGCGCCAGCAGTGAGCGGGACAGCACAGATACGCAGTATTTT.

A single count supports this clone. The V and J genes are TRBV9 and TRBJ2-7, with 8 positions matching TRBD1. The germline V gene encodes CDR1 SGDLS and CDR2 YYNGEE. The CDR3 totals 16 residues. V lost 3 bases, J lost 7 bases, and 15 bases stayed unmatched. The CDR3, as DNA: TGTGCCAGCAGCGCCAGCCGGGGACAGGACCTGGGGGAGCAGTACTTC. Protein: CASSASRGQDLGEQYF.

The rearrangement uses TRBV11-3 and TRBJ2-1, with unresolved D. CDR1 and CDR2 (germline): SGHNT, YENEEA. CDR3 size: 13 residues. V shed 3 bases and J shed 4 bases, with 7 bases lying between them. This CDR3 reads CASSFGLYNEQFF. CDR3 DNA: TGTGCCAGCAGCTTTGGGCTTTACAATGAGCAGTTCTTC.

The chain has TRBV27 and TRBJ2-5, with 14 bases matching TRBD2. The V gene's germline CDR1 is MNHEY and CDR2 SMNVEV (reference sequence). The CDR3 extends over 17 amino acids. Germline trimming cut 2 bases from V and 3 bases from J; bases unmatched to any gene: 5. The CDR3 is CASSLVTSGRAEETQYF. In DNA, the CDR3 is TGTGCCAGCAGTTTAGTGACTAGCGGGAGGGCCGAAGAGACCCAGTACTTC.

The rearrangement uses TRBV7-8 and TRBJ2-1, with TRBD2 matching 9 bases. V shed 1 base, J shed 8 bases, and the junction held 9 bases outside the gene matches. CDR1 is SGHVS and CDR2 is FQNEAQ in the germline V gene. The CDR3 extends over 16 amino acids. CDR3 DNA: TGTGCCAGCAGCTTAGAGTGGCGGCGGGAGGGGGATGAGCAGTTCTTC. It encodes CASSLEWRREGDEQFF.

This chain links TRBV28 with TRBJ1-6; D possibly corresponds to TRBD1 (5 bases). Trimming took off 6 bases at V and 8 bases at J, with 26 bases between the two ends. The germline CDR1 and CDR2 sequences are MDHEN and SYDVKM. CDR3 length: 18 amino acids. The CDR3 bases are TGTGCCAGCAGACGGGACCTGACGGGAGGGTTGGCCGATTCACCCCTCCACTTT. Protein product: CASRRDLTGGLADSPLHF.

The V call is TRBV27, the J call TRBJ2-3, with D possibly being TRBD2 (5 bases). The CDR3 is made up of 15 amino acids. Germline CDR1 is MNHEY and CDR2 is SMNVEV (reference sequence). V was trimmed by 1 base and J by 2 bases, leaving 10 bases between them. CDR3 region: CASSLYEGPTDTQYF. The CDR3 nucleotides are TGTGCCAGCAGTTTATATGAGGGCCCCACAGATACGCAGTATTTT.

This chain connects TRBV23-1 to TRBJ1-1; TRBD1 aligns across 8 bases. TRBV23-1 is an open reading frame, and its role is uncertain. The length of the CDR3 is 14 residues. V lost 2 bases, J lost 5 bases, and 4 bases stayed unmatched. CDR3 DNA sequence: TGCGCCAGCAGTCAAGACAGGGGATGGACTGAAGCTTTCTTT. This sequence encodes CASSQDRGWTEAFF.

The rearrangement uses TRBV19 and TRBJ2-7, with TRBD2 as a possible D gene (6 bases). V lost 6 bases to trimming and J lost 3 bases, with 9 bases between them. This CDR3 has 12 amino acids. The germline V gene has CDR1 LNHDA and CDR2 SQIVND (reference sequence). This chain's CDR3 is CASSFGSYEQYF. In nucleotides, the CDR3 is TGTGCCAGTAGCTTCGGGAGCTACGAGCAGTACTTC.

The genes are TRBV5-1 and TRBJ2-5; D possibly corresponds to TRBD1 (5 bases). Germline-derived CDR1 and CDR2 are SGHRS and YFSETQ. Trimming removed 3 bases at V and 2 bases at J, with 11 bases between. The CDR3 consists of 14 residues. This chain's CDR3 is CASSWGGEQETQYF. DNA of the CDR3: TGCGCCAGCAGCTGGGGCGGCGAGCAAGAGACCCAGTACTTC.

This chain uses TRBV4-3 with TRBJ2-3; D is ambiguous. Germline-derived CDR1 and CDR2 are LGHNA and YSLEER. Trimming left V 1 base short and J 6 bases short, with 11 bases between. The CDR3 is 14 residues long. CDR3 DNA sequence: TGCGCCAGCAGCCAAGTTATCCCTGCGGATACGCAGTATTTT. Translation gives CASSQVIPADTQYF.

This chain's CDR3 is CASSLVGLDGPMNTEAFF. The CDR3 region has the DNA TGTGCCAGCAGCTTAGTAGGACTGGATGGGCCTATGAACACTGAAGCTTTCTTT. V gene TRBV7-9 combines with J gene TRBJ1-1; D call uncertain. This CDR3 contains 18 residues. V lost 1 base and J 0 bases, leaving 18 bases between the germline ends. Germline CDR1 and CDR2: SEHNR and FQNEAQ (reference sequence).

The chain recombines TRBV6-6 with TRBJ2-1, with TRBD2 as a possible D gene (6 bases). Germline CDR1 and CDR2: MNHNY and SVGAGI (reference sequence). Deletions cut 5 bases from V and 4 bases from J, with 9 bases between. The CDR3 totals 13 residues. CDR3 sequence reads: CASSLEGYNEQFF. CDR3 in DNA: TGTGCCAGCAGTCTGGAGGGTTACAATGAGCAGTTCTTC.

In this sample, this clone turned up once. The chain carries TRBV7-6 and TRBJ2-7; D is unclear. The germline V gene has CDR1 SGHVS and CDR2 FNYEAQ. V dropped 5 bases and J dropped 4 bases, with 21 bases sitting between them. The CDR3 contains 16 residues. The CDR3 spells CASSQNPDPLIYEQYF. CDR3 nucleotides: TGTGCCAGCAGCCAGAACCCCGATCCCCTAATTTACGAGCAGTACTTC.

This chain connects TRBV4-1 to TRBJ1-1, with 9 bases identical to TRBD1. V was pared by 1 base and J by 3 bases, with 6 bases of the junction left unmatched. The CDR3 is 16 residues long. Germline V gene data show CDR1 as MGHRA and CDR2 as YSYEKL. The CDR3 region is CASSQGTGVGDTEAFF. The CDR3 region has the DNA TGCGCCAGCAGCCAAGGGACAGGGGTTGGGGACACTGAAGCTTTCTTT.

This clone was found a few times. This sequence joins TRBV4-2 and TRBJ2-3; unclear D gene. The CDR3 is made up of 13 amino acids. V was cut by 4 bases and J by 4 bases, with 9 bases left in between. CDR1 is LGHNA, CDR2 YNFKEQ, per germline. The chain's CDR3 is CASSPEFSDTQYF. The CDR3 DNA reads as TGTGCCAGCAGCCCGGAATTTTCAGATACGCAGTATTTT.

The V and J genes are TRBV11-1 and TRBJ2-3; 10 bases are a match to TRBD2. Germline V gives CDR1 SGHAT, CDR2 FQDESV (reference sequence). The CDR3 runs to 16 residues. J was trimmed by 2 bases and V by 5 bases; bases with no gene match: 7. Written as DNA, the CDR3 is TGTGCCAGCAGCCCCCGGACTAGCGGCTACACAGATACGCAGTATTTT. The encoded protein is CASSPRTSGYTDTQYF.

The chain uses TRBV5-1 and TRBJ2-7; the D gene is possibly TRBD2 (5 bases). Germline loops: CDR1 SGHRS, CDR2 YFSETQ. Between the trimmed V and J ends, which lost 4 bases and 2 bases, there was a span of 16 bases. The CDR3 sequence is 15 residues long. CDR3 DNA sequence: TGCGCCAGCAGCGGCGAGGACTCTATCCCCTACGAGCAGTACTTC. Amino acids: CASSGEDSIPYEQYF.

V is TRBV6-5 and J is TRBJ1-4; tentative D call: TRBD1 (5 bases). The CDR3 runs to 16 residues. V was clipped by 4 bases and J by 0 bases, with 12 bases between them. Germline V gives CDR1 MNHEY, CDR2 SVGAGI. The CDR3 region is CASSSRDPSTNEKLFF. The DNA for the CDR3 is TGTGCCAGCAGTTCTAGGGACCCATCAACTAATGAAAAACTGTTTTTT.

The chain carries TRBV27 and TRBJ2-7, with 7 bases identical to TRBD1. Looked up from germline, CDR1 is MNHEY and CDR2 is SMNVEV (reference sequence). CDR3 length: 12 residues. The J segment lost 3 bases and the V segment lost 8 bases, leaving 4 bases of the junction unmatched. In DNA form, the CDR3 reads TGTGCCAGCCCCAGGGGGTTCTACGAGCAGTACTTC. Encoded protein: CASPRGFYEQYF.

A single count supports this clone. The CDR3 sequence is CASSEARGGEQFF. CDR3 nucleotide sequence: TGTGCCAGCAGTGAAGCGAGAGGGGGCGAGCAGTTCTTC. The V and J genes are TRBV2 and TRBJ2-1, with 7 bases aligning to TRBD1. V dropped 0 bases and J dropped 10; count of bases not matched to a gene: 3. The CDR3 has 13 amino acids. Germline CDR1 and CDR2: SNHLY and FYNNEI.

This chain joins TRBV27 and TRBJ2-1; TRBD1 matches 8 bases. The trim removed 4 bases at V and 2 bases at J, leaving 7 bases unmatched. In germline, CDR1 is MNHEY, CDR2 SMNVEV (reference sequence). There are 16 residues in the CDR3. The CDR3 loop reads CASSYTGGRTYNEQFF. DNA of the CDR3: TGTGCCAGCAGTTACACAGGGGGGAGGACCTACAATGAGCAGTTCTTC.

J is TRBJ1-2 and V is TRBV4-1, with a weak D call TRBD1 (5 bases). In germline, CDR1 is MGHRA, CDR2 YSYEKL. CDR3 length: 13 residues. Trimming stripped 4 bases from V and 9 bases from J, with 15 bases between. As DNA, the CDR3 is TGCGCCAGCAGCCCCGGCGCAGGGTGGCGCTACACCTTC. Its protein is CASSPGAGWRYTF.